One sample yielded the 10 T cell receptor beta chains listed below, sequenced in a study of blood T cell repertoires in COVID-19. Only in-frame clones appear in the TCRdb table, and some are missing; sequencing was by immunoSEQ multiplex PCR. The sample lists approximately 270,000 clones, over 75% occurring once. Material: PBMCs or T cells enriched from blood (not recorded which). The receptors were gathered from a woman aged 50 to 60 who had recovered from COVID-19.

This rearrangement joins TRBV10-3 to TRBJ1-6; a weak D match, TRBD1 (6 bases). The V gene lost 6 bases and the J gene lost 4 bases, with 10 bases spanning the gap. Germline assignment: CDR1 ENHRY and CDR2 SYGVKD. The CDR3 contains 14 residues. CDR3: CAIREQGYNSPLHF. CDR3 sequence (DNA): TGTGCCATCAGGGAACAGGGTTATAATTCACCCCTCCACTTT.

The chain couples TRBV27 to TRBJ2-7; D is unresolved. The CDR3 consists of 14 residues. Germline V gives CDR1 MNHEY, CDR2 SMNVEV (reference sequence). The V and J ends lost 3 bases and 0 bases respectively, with 9 bases between them. The CDR3 protein is CASSLRLHSYEQYF. In DNA form, the CDR3 reads TGTGCCAGCAGTTTGAGGCTGCACTCCTACGAGCAGTACTTC.

V usage is TRBV7-2 and J usage is TRBJ2-1; 9 nucleotides align to TRBD2. J gave up 6 bases and V 0 bases, and 6 bases lay outside the gene matches. Germline assignment: CDR1 SGHTA and CDR2 FQGNSA. This CDR3 has 16 residues. CDR3 bases: TGTGCCAGCAGCTTAGCGATGGTACTAGCGGGCAATGAGCAGTTCTTC. Amino acids: CASSLAMVLAGNEQFF.

This clone was detected only a few times. The V call is TRBV29-1, the J call TRBJ2-3, with 10 bases that match TRBD2. With 6 bases clipped from V and 1 base from J, the junction kept 4 bases outside the gene matches. The CDR3 runs 14 residues. CDR1 is SQVTM and CDR2 is ANQGSEA in the germline V gene. Here the CDR3 DNA reads TGCAGCGTAAGGACTAGCGGAGGCACAGATACGCAGTATTTT. Its protein product is CSVRTSGGTDTQYF.

The chain has TRBV7-8 and TRBJ2-5, with D possibly matching TRBD2 (5 bases). Germline loops: CDR1 SGHVS, CDR2 FQNEAQ. Trimming removed 5 bases at V and 3 bases at J, with 13 bases between. The CDR3 contains 14 residues. CDR3 nucleotides: TGTGCCAGCAGCCCCTGGGTCGGGGAAGAGACCCAGTACTTC. Translated: CASSPWVGEETQYF.

This sequence joins TRBV7-2 and TRBJ2-7; possibly TRBD2 for D (6 bases). CDR3 size: 15 residues. V lost 2 bases to trimming and J lost 0 bases, with 11 bases between them. From germline, CDR1 is SGHTA and CDR2 FQGNSA. The CDR3 protein is CASSLLAFSSYEQYF. The DNA of the CDR3 is TGTGCCAGCAGCTTACTAGCGTTTTCCTCCTACGAGCAGTACTTC.

The chain recombines TRBV7-9 with TRBJ1-1, with D possibly being TRBD1 (5 bases). Trimming removed 1 base from V and 1 base from J, with 7 bases in between. CDR3 length: 14 amino acids. Per germline, CDR1 SEHNR and CDR2 FQNEAQ (reference sequence). This CDR3 is CASSLEGENTEAFF. The CDR3 DNA follows: TGTGCCAGCAGCTTAGAAGGGGAGAACACTGAAGCTTTCTTT.

This chain joins TRBV3-1 (or the pseudogene TRBV3-2) and TRBJ2-3, with D possibly being TRBD2 (6 bases). CDR1 and CDR2 from the germline V gene are LGHDT and YNNKEL (reference sequence). The CDR3 spans 17 residues. V was clipped by 2 bases and J by 4 bases, with 19 bases between them. CDR3 sequence: CASSQFGGGPRADTQYF. Here the CDR3 DNA reads TGTGCCAGCAGCCAATTTGGAGGAGGGCCCCGCGCAGATACGCAGTATTTT.

This chain joins TRBV5-1 and TRBJ1-1; TRBD1 aligns across 7 bases. CDR3 length: 14 amino acids. After removal of 5 bases from V and 4 bases from J, the junction contained 8 bases not matched to a gene. Germline V gene sequence: CDR1 SGHRS, CDR2 YFSETQ. The CDR3 region has the DNA TGCGCCAGCAGGGAGGGGGCCCTGTCCACTGAAGCTTTCTTT. It encodes CASREGALSTEAFF. The whole variable domain, filled in from reference TRBV5-1 and TRBJ1-1, reads KAGVTQTPRYLIKTRGQQVTLSCSPISGHRSVSWYQQTPGQGLQFLFEYFSETQRNKGNFPGRFSGRQFSNSRSEMNVSTLELGDSALYLCASREGALSTEAFFGQGTRLTVV.

The genes are TRBV18 and TRBJ2-7; the D gene is possibly TRBD2 (6 bases). The CDR3 contains 13 residues. V lost 3 bases to trimming and J lost 3 bases, with 9 bases between them. Germline V CDR1 and CDR2: KGHSH, LQKENI. For the CDR3, the DNA is TGTGCCAGCTCACCCGGGACTTTCTACGAGCAGTACTTC. Protein sequence: CASSPGTFYEQYF.